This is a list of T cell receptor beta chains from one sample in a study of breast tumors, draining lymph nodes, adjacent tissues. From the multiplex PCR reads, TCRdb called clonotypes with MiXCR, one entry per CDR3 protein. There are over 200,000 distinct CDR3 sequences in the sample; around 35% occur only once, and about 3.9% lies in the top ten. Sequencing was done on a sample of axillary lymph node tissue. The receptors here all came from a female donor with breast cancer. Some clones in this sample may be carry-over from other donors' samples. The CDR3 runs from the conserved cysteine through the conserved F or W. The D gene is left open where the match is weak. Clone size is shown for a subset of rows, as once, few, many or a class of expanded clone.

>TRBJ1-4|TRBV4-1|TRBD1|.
TGCGCCAGCAGCCTACGATCGGAGACAGGGGGCCGAAAACTGTTTTTT
CASSLRSETGGRKLFF
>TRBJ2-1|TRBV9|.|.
TGTGCCAGCTCAGAGGCCCCGAGCTACAATGAGCAGTCCTTC
CASSEAPSYNEQSF
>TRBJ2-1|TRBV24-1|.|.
TGTGCCACCAGTGCTCCCCGAACACGGGGCGATGAGCAGTTCTTC
CATSAPRTRGDEQFF
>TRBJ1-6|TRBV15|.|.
TGTGCCACTAAAGGGGGGGGGTCGAATTCACCCCTCCACTTT
CATKGGGSNSPLHF
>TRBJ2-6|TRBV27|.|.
TGTGCCAGCAGGGAGGACAGCTCTGGGGCCAACGTCCTGACTTTC
CASREDSSGANVLTF
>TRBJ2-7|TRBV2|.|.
TGTGCCAGCAGTGAAAGGGCTTACGAGCAGTACTTC
CASSERAYEQYF
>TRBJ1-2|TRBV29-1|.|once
TGCAGCGCCACCGACGGGGTGATCTATGGCTACACCTTC
CSATDGVIYGYTF
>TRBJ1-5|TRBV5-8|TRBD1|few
TGTGCCAGCAGCGGGGGGACAGGGGGTTGGCAGCCCCAGCATTTT
CASSGGTGGWQPQHF
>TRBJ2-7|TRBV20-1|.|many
TGCAGTGCCACCTTACACAGCTACGAGCAGTACTTC
CSATLHSYEQYF
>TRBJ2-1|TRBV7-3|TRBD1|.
TGTGCCAGCAGCTTAACAGGGACAGACCTATATTCCTACAATGAGCAGTTCTTC
CASSLTGTDLYSYNEQFF
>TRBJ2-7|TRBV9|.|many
TGTGCCAGCAGCGTAGATACCGATTCCTACGAGCAGTACTTC
CASSVDTDSYEQYF
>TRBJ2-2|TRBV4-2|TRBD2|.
TGTGCCAGCAGCCTCGGGGGGACGAACACCGGGGAGCTGTTTTTT
CASSLGGTNTGELFF
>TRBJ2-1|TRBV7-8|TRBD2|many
TGTGCCAGCAGCTCGCTAACCGGGACTAGCGGGAATGATGAGCAGTTCTTC
CASSSLTGTSGNDEQFF
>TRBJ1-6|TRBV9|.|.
TGTGCCAGCAGCGGACCGACAGGCCATTCACCCCTCCACTTT
CASSGPTGHSPLHF
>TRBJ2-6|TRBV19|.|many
TGTGCCAGTAGTATTCTACAGAACTCTGGGGCCAACGTCCTGACTTTC
CASSILQNSGANVLTF
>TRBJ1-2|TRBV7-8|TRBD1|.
TGTGCCAGCAGCTTAGGGTTCGGACAGGGGGCTGGCTACACCTTC
CASSLGFGQGAGYTF
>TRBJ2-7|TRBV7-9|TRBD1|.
TGTGCCAGCAGCTTCGCGTTCCCGGACAAAAGGGGGCTCGAGCAGTACTTC
CASSFAFPDKRGLEQYF
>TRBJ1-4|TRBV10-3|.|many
TGTGCCATCCTACGGCGGCCTAATGAAAAACTGTTTTTT
CAILRRPNEKLFF
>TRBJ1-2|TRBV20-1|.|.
TGCAGTGCTGACAGTAACTATGGCTACACCTTC
CSADSNYGYTF
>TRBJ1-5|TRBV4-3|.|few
TGCGCCAGCAGCCAAGGGCAGGGGAGTCAGCCCCAGCATTTT
CASSQGQGSQPQHF
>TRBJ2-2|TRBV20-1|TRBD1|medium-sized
TGCAGTGCTAGAGGGCGACAGGGTAACACCGGGGAGCTGTTTTTT
CSARGRQGNTGELFF
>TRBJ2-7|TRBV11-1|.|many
TGTGCCAGCAGCCTCCACGGAGGAACCTACGAGCAGTACTTC
CASSLHGGTYEQYF
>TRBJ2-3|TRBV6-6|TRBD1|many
TGTGCCAGCAGCGAAACAGGGGCGGTAGATACGCAGTATTTT
CASSETGAVDTQYF
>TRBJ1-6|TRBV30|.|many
TGTGCCTGGAATACAGGGCGTAATTCACCCCTCCACTTT
CAWNTGRNSPLHF
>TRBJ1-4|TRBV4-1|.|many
TGCGCCAGCTGTTTGATGGGGGAAGGAACTAATGAAAAACTGTTTTTT
CASCLMGEGTNEKLFF
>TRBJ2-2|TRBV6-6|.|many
TGTGCCAGCAGTTGGGTTCGAAAGGACACCGGGGAGCTGTTTTTT
CASSWVRKDTGELFF
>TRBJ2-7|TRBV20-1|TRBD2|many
TGCAGTGCTAGAAGGGGACTAGCGGGAGTCTGGGAGCAGTACTTC
CSARRGLAGVWEQYF
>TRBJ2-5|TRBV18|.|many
TGTGCCAGCTCACCGAAATCGGGGAGGGAGACCCAGTACTTC
CASSPKSGRETQYF
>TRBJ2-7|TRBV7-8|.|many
TGTGCCAGCAGCTTAATGGGTCGCCCCCGTATCGGCTACGAGCAGTACTTC
CASSLMGRPRIGYEQYF
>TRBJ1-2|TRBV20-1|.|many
TGCAGTGCTGCTCAGGACCGCACCCTCTATGGCTACACCTTC
CSAAQDRTLYGYTF
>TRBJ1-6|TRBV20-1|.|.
TGCAGTGCTAGAGATCCCTGGGGTAGGAATTCACCCCTCCACTTT
CSARDPWGRNSPLHF
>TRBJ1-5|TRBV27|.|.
TGTGCCAGCAGTTTATTGGCTACTACTTCAGGTCAGCCCCAGCATTTT
CASSLLATTSGQPQHF
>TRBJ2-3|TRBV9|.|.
TGTGCCAGCACGATCGGAGGGAGGATTAGCACAGATACGCAGTATTTT
CASTIGGRISTDTQYF
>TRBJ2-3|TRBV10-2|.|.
TGCGCCAGCAGTGAACCAAGCACAGATACGCAGTATTTT
CASSEPSTDTQYF
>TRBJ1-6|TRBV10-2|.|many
TGCGCCAGCTCCGAAGAGTATTCACCCCTCCACTTT
CASSEEYSPLHF
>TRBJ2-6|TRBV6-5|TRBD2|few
TGTGCCAGCAGTTACGAGGGACTAGCGGGGGGGTCTCCTAACTCTGGGGCCAACGTCCTGACTTTC
CASSYEGLAGGSPNSGANVLTF
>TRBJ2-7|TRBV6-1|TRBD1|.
TGTGCCAGCAAGCAGGGACAGGGGATACAGGCCTACGAGCAGTACTTC
CASKQGQGIQAYEQYF
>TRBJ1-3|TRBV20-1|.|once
TGCAGTGCTAGAGAGGCGACCACACATTTT
CSAREATTHF
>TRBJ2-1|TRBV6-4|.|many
TGTGCCAGCAGTGATCGCGGACAACTGTTGTGGGATGAGCAGTTCTTC
CASSDRGQLLWDEQFF
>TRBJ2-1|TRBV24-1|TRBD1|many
TGTGCCACCAGTGATACGGACAGGGCCGGTTACAATGAGCAGTTCTTC
CATSDTDRAGYNEQFF
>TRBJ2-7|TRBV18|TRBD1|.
TGTGCCAGCTCACCACCACGGGACAGGGGGCGATCCTACGAGCAGTACTTC
CASSPPRDRGRSYEQYF
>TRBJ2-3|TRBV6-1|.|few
TGTGCCAGCAGTGTAGTACAGGTCTACACGGATACGCAGTATTTT
CASSVVQVYTDTQYF
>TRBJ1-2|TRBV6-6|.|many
TGTGCCAGCAGCCACGGCGGGGGAGGGAACTATGGCTACACCTTC
CASSHGGGGNYGYTF
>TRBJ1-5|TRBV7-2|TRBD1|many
TGTGCCAGCAGCCAGACAGGGGGTAGTCAGCCCCAGCATTTT
CASSQTGGSQPQHF
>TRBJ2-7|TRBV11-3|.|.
TGTGCCAGCAGCACACCGCGGGCCAGCCTATACGAGCAGTACTTT
CASSTPRASLYEQYF
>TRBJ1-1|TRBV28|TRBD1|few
TGTGCCGGACAGGTTGGAACTGAAGCTTTCTTT
CAGQVGTEAFF
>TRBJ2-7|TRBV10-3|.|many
TGTGCCATCAGTGAAGGATCTTACGAGCAGTACTTC
CAISEGSYEQYF
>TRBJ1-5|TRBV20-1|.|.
TGCAGTGCCGCCTCTTCCGTGGCGGGGAGAGGGCCCCAGCATTTT
CSAASSVAGRGPQHF
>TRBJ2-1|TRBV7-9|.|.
TGTGCCGGCAGCTTGACAGCCTACAATGAGCAGTTCTTC
CAGSLTAYNEQFF
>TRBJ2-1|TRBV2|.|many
TGTGCCATATCTAGTGATGAGCAGTTCTTC
CAISSDEQFF
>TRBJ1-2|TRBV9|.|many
TGTGCCAGCTCGGAGCCAGGGAGAGGTGGCTACACCTTC
CASSEPGRGGYTF
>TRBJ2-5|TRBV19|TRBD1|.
TGTGCCAGTACCCACGGGACAGGGGCGGCAGAGACCCAGTACTTC
CASTHGTGAAETQYF
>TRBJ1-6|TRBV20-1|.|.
TGCAGTGCTAGAGATCAGGTAGCTTATAATTCACCCCTCCACTTT
CSARDQVAYNSPLHF
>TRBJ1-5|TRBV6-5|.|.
TGTGCCAGCAGTCGGACTAGCTGGGACAATCAGCCCCAGCATTTT
CASSRTSWDNQPQHF
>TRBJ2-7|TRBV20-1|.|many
TGCAGTGCTGGGAGGGAGCAGTACTTC
CSAGREQYF
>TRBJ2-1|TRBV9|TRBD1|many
TGTGCCAGCAGCACGGGACAGGGGATATACAATGAGCAGTTCTTC
CASSTGQGIYNEQFF
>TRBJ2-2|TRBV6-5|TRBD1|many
TGTGCCAGCAGTACCGACAGGGGGAACACCGGGGAGCTGTTTTTT
CASSTDRGNTGELFF
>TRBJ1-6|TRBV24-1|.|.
TGTGCCACCAGTGAACCACCCCTCCACTTT
CATSEPPLHF
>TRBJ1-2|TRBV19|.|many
TGTGCCAGTAGTATTAGGACTCGCCCTTATGGCTACACCTTC
CASSIRTRPYGYTF
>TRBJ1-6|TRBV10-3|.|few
TGTGCCATCCCCAGTGGAGCGGAACCCCTCCACTTT
CAIPSGAEPLHF